These 2 T cell receptor beta chains originate from one sample sequenced in a study of cytomegalovirus exposure and HLA in healthy donors (dated by TCRdb to the late 2010s). Libraries were prepared through the immunoSEQ multiplex PCR assay. For the multiplex PCR, a mixture combining 60 forward primers for TCR Vbeta segments and 13 reverse primers for TCR Jbeta segments was used. In TCRdb, the immuneACCESS table is reduced to in-frame sequences with V and J assigned. These tables do not hold every clone; where another copy was compared, an unresolved V gene accounts for under half, and the others remain unexplained. This sample lists 110,000 or so clones; roughly 13% were detected once. More than 15% of the sample is taken by the ten largest. Material for sequencing was PBMCs. The receptors were sampled from a man aged 40-49 years in good health and CMV-seropositive.

This chain joins TRBV19 and TRBJ2-3; 7 positions match TRBD1. Losses at the gene ends were 8 bases for V and 1 base for J; bases not matched to a gene: 3. Germline assignment: CDR1 LNHDA and CDR2 SQIVND (reference sequence). The CDR3 is 13 amino acids. The CDR3 nucleotides read TGTGCCAGTCGAGGGGGCGGCACAGATACGCAGTATTTT. It is translated as CASRGGGTDTQYF.

This clone was found a few times. The chain carries TRBV28 and TRBJ1-4, with 7 bases identical to TRBD1. With V trimmed by 6 bases and J by 4 bases, 2 bases remained unmatched. From germline, CDR1 is MDHEN and CDR2 SYDVKM. This CDR3 spans 13 amino acids. Here the CDR3 reads CASRDRNNEKLFF. For the CDR3, the DNA is TGTGCCAGCAGGGACAGGAATAATGAAAAACTGTTTTTT.